The clone carrying this T cell receptor (beta chain) was picked up many times. Antigen: not known. These data originate in a study of CD8 T cells in ankylosing spondylitis. Study-level results: Reportedly, disease-linked clones are significantly enriched in ankylosing spondylitis patients' matched synovial fluid. What appeared characteristic of ankylosing spondylitis blood was a TCR beta motif of under 10 highly homologous variants.

A single record per CDR3 protein comes from TCRdb applying MiXCR to the 5' RACE reads. The table shows fewer than 550,000 distinct CDR3 sequences, with over 4% occurring only once. Germline V gives CDR1 SGHTA, CDR2 FQGNSA. Trimming removed 0 bases from V and 3 bases from J; junction bases left unmatched: 11. This CDR3 has 19 amino acids. Material for sequencing was blood, either unsorted or a sorted T cell fraction (not recorded which). The V call is TRBV7-2, the J call TRBJ2-3, with 11 bases matching TRBD2. The receptor was isolated from a male donor with ankylosing spondylitis. The CDR3, as DNA: TGTGCCAGCAGCTTAGCAGTCCTAGCGGGAGGTCGGGGGACAGATACGCAGTATTTT. This codes for CASSLAVLAGGRGTDTQYF.